This T cell receptor (beta chain) was captured by sequencing in a study of cytomegalovirus exposure and HLA in healthy donors. Broader study findings: Most TCR sequences showed up rarely, but some public TCRs showed up in many donors.

This clone was recorded once. The antigen is not known. Per germline, CDR1 MNHEY and CDR2 SMNVEV (reference sequence). The CDR3 is made up of 14 amino acids. The ends lost 6 bases at V and 7 bases at J; junction bases unmatched: 8. The PCR contained 60 Vbeta and 13 Jbeta primers. Profiling relied on immunoSEQ multiplex PCR, and the TCRdb table lists in-frame clones only, not all of them. The sample holds 150,000 or so clones, roughly 79% seen once. The V gene is TRBV27, the J gene TRBJ1-4, with TRBD1 matching 7 bases. Material: PBMCs. This sequence was found in a man aged 35-49 years in good health and CMV-seropositive. CDR3 DNA: TGTGCCAGCAGCAAACAGGGGTCGGGTGAAAAACTGTTTTTT. Its protein product is CASSKQGSGEKLFF.